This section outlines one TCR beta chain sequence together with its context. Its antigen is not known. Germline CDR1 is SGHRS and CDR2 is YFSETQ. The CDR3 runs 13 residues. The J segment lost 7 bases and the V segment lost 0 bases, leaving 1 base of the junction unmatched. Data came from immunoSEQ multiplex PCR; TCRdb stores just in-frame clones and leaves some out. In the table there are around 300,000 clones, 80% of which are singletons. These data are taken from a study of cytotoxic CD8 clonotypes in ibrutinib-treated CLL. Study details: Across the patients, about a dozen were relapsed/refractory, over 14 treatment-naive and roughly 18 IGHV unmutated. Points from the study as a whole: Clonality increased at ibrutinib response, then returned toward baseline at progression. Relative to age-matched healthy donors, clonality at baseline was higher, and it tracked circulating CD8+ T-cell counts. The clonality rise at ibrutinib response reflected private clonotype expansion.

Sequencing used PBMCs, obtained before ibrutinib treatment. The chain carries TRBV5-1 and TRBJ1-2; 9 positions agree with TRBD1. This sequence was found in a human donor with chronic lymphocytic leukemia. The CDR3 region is CASSLEQGAGYTF. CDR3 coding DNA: TGCGCCAGCAGCTTGGAACAGGGGGCTGGCTACACCTTC. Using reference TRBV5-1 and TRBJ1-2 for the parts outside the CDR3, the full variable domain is KAGVTQTPRYLIKTRGQQVTLSCSPISGHRSVSWYQQTPGQGLQFLFEYFSETQRNKGNFPGRFSGRQFSNSRSEMNVSTLELGDSALYLCASSLEQGAGYTFGSGTRLTVV.